The clone carrying this T cell receptor (beta chain) has a count of ten or more. The antigen remains unidentified. It was RNA transcripts that yielded the amplified TCR beta CDR3 regions. First-round RT-PCR of the TCR CDR3 relied on the HTBI primer set. MiXCR, applied by TCRdb to the multiplex PCR reads, yields one record per CDR3 protein. In the table there are fewer than 450,000 distinct CDR3 sequences, about 17% of which are singletons. The sample originates from a study of T cells in Graves' hyperthyroidism and ophthalmopathy. Study-wide results and limits: The authors' 13 V-J model separated ophthalmopathy from stable hyperthyroidism. Within blood appeared most thyroid clonotypes that had expanded above 0.001.

Patients between 18 and 65 years old had hyperthyroidism, newly diagnosed and lasting under 2 months. This TCR was sampled from a woman between 25 and 40 years old with Graves' hyperthyroidism that later progressed to Graves' ophthalmopathy. The source material was blood.

CDR3 DNA: TGTGCCAGCAGAGGGGATAATTCACCCCTCCACTTT. Protein sequence: CASRGDNSPLHF. J is TRBJ1-6 and V is TRBV6-1; possibly TRBD1 for D (5 bases). Germline assignment: CDR1 MNHNS and CDR2 SASEGT. The CDR3 runs to 12 residues. V lost 6 bases to trimming and J lost 5 bases, with 5 bases between them.